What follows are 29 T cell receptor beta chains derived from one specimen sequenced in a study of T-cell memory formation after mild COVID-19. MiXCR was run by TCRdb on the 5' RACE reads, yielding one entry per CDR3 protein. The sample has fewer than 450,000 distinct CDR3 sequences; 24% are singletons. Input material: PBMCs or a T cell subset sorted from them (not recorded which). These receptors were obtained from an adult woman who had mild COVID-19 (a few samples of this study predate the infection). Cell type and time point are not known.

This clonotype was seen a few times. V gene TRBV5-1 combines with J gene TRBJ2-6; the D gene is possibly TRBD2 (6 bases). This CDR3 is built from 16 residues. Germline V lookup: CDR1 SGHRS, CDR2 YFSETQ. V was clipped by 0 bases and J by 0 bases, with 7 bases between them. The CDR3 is CASSLAGSSGANVLTF. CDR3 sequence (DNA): TGCGCCAGCAGCTTGGCCGGGAGCTCTGGGGCCAACGTCCTGACTTTC.

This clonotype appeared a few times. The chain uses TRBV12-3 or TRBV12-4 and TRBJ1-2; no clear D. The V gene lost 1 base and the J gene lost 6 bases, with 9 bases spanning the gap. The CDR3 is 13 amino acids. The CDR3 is CASSLGAGNGYTF. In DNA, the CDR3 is TGTGCCAGCAGTTTAGGAGCAGGAAATGGCTACACCTTC.

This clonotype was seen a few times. Written as DNA, the CDR3 is TGCGCCAGCAGCTTGGGGGGATTAAGCACAGATACGCAGTATTTT. It specifies CASSLGGLSTDTQYF. The genes are TRBV5-1 and TRBJ2-3; D is unclear. V was pared by 0 bases and J by 0 bases, with 8 bases between. Germline CDR1 reads SGHRS; CDR2 reads YFSETQ. The CDR3 has 15 amino acids.

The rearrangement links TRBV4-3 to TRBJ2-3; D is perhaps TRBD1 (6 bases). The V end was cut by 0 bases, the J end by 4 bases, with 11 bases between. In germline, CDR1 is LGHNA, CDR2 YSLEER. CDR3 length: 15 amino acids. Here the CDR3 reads CASSQDRGTADTQYF. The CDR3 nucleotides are TGCGCCAGCAGCCAAGACAGGGGAACCGCAGATACGCAGTATTTT.

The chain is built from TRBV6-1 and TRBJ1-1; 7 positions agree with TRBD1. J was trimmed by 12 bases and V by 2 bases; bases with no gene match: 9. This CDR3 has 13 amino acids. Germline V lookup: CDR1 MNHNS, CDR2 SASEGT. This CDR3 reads CASSERARGESFF. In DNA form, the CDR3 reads TGTGCCAGCAGTGAAAGAGCCAGGGGGGAATCTTTCTTT.

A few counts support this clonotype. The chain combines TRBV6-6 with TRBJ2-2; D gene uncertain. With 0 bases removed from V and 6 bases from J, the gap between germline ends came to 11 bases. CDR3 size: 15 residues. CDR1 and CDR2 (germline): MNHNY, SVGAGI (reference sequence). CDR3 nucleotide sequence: TGTGCCAGCAGTTACTCCGGCTGGCCGGCCGGGGAGCTGTTTTTT. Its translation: CASSYSGWPAGELFF.

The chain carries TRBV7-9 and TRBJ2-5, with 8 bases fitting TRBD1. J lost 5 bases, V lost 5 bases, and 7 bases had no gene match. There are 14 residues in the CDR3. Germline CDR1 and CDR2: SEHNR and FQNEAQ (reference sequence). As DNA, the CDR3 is TGTGCCAGCAGCCGAAGAAGGACAGGGGAGACCCAGTACTTC. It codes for CASSRRRTGETQYF.

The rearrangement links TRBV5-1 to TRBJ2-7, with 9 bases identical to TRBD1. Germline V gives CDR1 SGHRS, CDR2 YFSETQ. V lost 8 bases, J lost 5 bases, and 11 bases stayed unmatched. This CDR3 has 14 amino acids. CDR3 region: CASNAGQGIDEQYF. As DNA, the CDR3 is TGCGCCAGTAACGCGGGACAGGGTATTGACGAGCAGTACTTC.

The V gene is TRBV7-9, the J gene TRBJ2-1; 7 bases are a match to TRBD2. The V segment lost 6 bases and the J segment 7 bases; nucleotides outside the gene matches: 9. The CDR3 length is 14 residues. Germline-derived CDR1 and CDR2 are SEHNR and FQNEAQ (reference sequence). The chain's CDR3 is CASSLPLAWNEQFF. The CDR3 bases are TGTGCCAGCAGTCTCCCACTAGCGTGGAATGAGCAGTTCTTC.

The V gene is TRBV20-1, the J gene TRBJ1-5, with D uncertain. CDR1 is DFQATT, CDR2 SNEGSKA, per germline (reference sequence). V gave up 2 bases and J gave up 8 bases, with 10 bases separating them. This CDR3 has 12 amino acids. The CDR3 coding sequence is TGCAGTGCTAGACCGCCGTCGGAGCCCCAGCATTTT. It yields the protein CSARPPSEPQHF.

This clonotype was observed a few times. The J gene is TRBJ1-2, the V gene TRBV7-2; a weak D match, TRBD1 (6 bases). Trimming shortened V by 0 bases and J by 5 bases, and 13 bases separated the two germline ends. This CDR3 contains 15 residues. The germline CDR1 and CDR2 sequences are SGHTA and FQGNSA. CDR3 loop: CASSLAFRGGYGYTF. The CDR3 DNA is TGTGCCAGCAGCTTAGCCTTCCGAGGGGGTTATGGCTACACCTTC.

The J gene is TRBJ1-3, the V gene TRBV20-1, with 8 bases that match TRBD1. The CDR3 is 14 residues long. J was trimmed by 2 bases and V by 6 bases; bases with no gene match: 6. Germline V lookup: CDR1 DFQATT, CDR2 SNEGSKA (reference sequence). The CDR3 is CSAAPTGAGNTIYF. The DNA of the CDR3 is TGCAGTGCCGCTCCGACAGGGGCTGGAAACACCATATATTTT.

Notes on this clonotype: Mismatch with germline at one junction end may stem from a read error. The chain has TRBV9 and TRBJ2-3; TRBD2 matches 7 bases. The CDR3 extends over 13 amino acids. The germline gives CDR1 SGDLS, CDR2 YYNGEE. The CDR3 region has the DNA TGTGCCAGCAGCGTAGCTATCGGGGAGGGCCCACATTTT. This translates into CASSVAIGEGPHF.

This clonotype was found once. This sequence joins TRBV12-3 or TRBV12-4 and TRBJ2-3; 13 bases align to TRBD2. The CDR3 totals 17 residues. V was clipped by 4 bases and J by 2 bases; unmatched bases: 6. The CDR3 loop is CASSSQTSGGYTDTQYF. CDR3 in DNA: TGTGCCAGCAGTTCGCAGACTAGCGGGGGGTACACAGATACGCAGTATTTT.

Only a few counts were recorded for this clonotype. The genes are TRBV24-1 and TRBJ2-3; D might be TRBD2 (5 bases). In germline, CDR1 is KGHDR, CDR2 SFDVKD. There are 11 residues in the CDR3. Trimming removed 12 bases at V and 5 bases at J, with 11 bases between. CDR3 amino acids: CASGGGDTQYF. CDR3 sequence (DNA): TGTGCCTCCGGAGGCGGAGATACGCAGTATTTT.

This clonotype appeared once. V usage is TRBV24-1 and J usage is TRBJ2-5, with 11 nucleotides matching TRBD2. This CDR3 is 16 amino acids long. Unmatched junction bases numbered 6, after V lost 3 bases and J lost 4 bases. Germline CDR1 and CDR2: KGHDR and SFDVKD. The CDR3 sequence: CATSDHVAGGSETQYF. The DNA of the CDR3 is TGTGCCACCAGTGATCACGTAGCGGGGGGGTCAGAGACCCAGTACTTC.

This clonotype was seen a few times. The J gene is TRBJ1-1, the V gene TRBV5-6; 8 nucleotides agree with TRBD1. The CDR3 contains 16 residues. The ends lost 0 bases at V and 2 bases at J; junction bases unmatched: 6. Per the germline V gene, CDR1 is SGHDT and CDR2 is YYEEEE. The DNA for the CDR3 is TGTGCCAGCAGCTTGGCACCGGACAGGGATAACACTGAAGCTTTCTTT. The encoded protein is CASSLAPDRDNTEAFF.

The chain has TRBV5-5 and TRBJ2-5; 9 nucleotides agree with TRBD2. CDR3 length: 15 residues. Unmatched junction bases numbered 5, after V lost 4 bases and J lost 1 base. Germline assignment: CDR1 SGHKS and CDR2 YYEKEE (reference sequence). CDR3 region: CASSAAGGTQETQYF. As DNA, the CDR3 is TGTGCCAGCAGCGCAGCGGGGGGTACCCAAGAGACCCAGTACTTC.

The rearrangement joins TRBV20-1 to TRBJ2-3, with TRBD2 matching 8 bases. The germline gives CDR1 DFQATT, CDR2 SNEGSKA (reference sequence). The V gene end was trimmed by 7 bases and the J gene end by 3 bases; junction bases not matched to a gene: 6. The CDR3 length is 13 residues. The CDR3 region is CSGNSGRTDTQYF. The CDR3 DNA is TGCAGTGGAAACAGCGGGAGAACAGATACGCAGTATTTT.

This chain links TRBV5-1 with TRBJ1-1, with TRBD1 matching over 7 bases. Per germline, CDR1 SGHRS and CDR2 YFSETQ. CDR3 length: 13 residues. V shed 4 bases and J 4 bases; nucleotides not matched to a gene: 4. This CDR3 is CASSISGGTEAFF. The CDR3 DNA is TGCGCCAGCAGCATTTCAGGGGGCACTGAAGCTTTCTTT.

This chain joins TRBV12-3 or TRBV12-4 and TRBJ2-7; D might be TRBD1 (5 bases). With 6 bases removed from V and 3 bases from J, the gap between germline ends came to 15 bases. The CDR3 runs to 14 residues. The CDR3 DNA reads TGTGCCAGCAGGCCCGGACACTCTAACTACGAGCAGTACTTC. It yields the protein CASRPGHSNYEQYF.

CDR3 sequence (DNA): TGTGCCAGCAGCCCTGCCGGTATAAAGGAGACTGAAGCTTTCTTT. Its translation is CASSPAGIKETEAFF. The chain employs TRBV7-9 and TRBJ1-1, with D unclear. The V gene lost 5 bases and the J gene lost 5 bases, with 18 bases spanning the gap. The CDR3 has 15 residues. CDR1 and CDR2 (germline): SEHNR, FQNEAQ (reference sequence).

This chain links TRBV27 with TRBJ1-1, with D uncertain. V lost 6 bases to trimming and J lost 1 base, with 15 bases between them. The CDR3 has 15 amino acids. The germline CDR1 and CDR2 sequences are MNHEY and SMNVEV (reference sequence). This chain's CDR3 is CASRQPWTGNTEAFF. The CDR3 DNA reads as TGTGCCAGCAGACAGCCCTGGACGGGGAACACTGAAGCTTTCTTT.

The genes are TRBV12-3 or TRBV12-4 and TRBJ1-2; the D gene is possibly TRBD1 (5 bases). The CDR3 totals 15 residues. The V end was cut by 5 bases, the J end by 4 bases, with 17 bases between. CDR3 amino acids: CASSPGLLGPYGYTF. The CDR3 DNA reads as TGTGCCAGCAGTCCGGGACTCCTGGGTCCCTATGGCTACACCTTC.

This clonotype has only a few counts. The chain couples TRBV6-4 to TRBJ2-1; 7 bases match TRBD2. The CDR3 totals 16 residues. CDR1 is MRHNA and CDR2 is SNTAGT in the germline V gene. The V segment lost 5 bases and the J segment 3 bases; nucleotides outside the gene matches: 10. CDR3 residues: CASSIRGLAVYNEQFF. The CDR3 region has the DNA TGTGCCAGCAGTATCCGGGGTCTAGCGGTCTACAATGAGCAGTTCTTC.

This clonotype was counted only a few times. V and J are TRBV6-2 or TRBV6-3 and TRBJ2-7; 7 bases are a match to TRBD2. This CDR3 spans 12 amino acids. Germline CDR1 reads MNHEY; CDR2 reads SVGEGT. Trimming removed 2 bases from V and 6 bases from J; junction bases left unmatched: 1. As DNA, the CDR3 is TGTGCCAGCAGTTACCTAGCGGTCGAGCAGTACTTC. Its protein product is CASSYLAVEQYF.

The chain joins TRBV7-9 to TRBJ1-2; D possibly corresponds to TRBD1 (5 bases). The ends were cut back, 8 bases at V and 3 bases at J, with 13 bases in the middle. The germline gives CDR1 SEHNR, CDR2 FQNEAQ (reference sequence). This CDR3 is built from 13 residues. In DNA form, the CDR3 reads TGTGCCAGCGCAACAGGTCTCGACTATGGCTACACCTTC. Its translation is CASATGLDYGYTF.

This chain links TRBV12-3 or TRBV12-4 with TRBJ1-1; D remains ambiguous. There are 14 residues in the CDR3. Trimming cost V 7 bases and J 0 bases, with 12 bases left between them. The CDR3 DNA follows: TGTGCCAGCACCGATCACGGAATGAACACTGAAGCTTTCTTT. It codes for CASTDHGMNTEAFF.

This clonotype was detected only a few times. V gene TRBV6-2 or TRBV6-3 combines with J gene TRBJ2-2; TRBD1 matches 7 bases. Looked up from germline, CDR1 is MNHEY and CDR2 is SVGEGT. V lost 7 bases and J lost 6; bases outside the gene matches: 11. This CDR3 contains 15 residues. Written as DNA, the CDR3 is TGTGCCAGCACATCCGGGACAGAGGATTCCGGGGAGCTGTTTTTT. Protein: CASTSGTEDSGELFF.